Shown below are 22 T cell receptor beta chains from a single sample sequenced in a study of CD8+ T cells in alopecia areata. It was cDNA, reverse transcribed from extracted RNA, that served as the sequencing template. This table comes from immunoSEQ multiplex PCR, and its TCRdb copy is limited to in-frame clones, with some not included. Of about 200,000 clones listed, approximately 53% are singletons. Sequencing input: CD8+ T cells sorted from blood. The receptors shown here come from a human donor in good health.

The rearrangement uses TRBV27 and TRBJ2-7; 9 bases align to TRBD2. CDR3 length equals 14 residues. Germline trimming cut 5 bases from V and 4 bases from J; bases unmatched to any gene: 6. Germline assignment: CDR1 MNHEY and CDR2 SMNVEV (reference sequence). Written as DNA, the CDR3 is TGTGCCAGCAGTCCGGGACTAGCTGGATACGAGCAGTACTTC. This encodes CASSPGLAGYEQYF.

The genes are TRBV29-1 and TRBJ2-5; 12 bases map to TRBD2. The V and J ends lost 4 bases and 4 bases, in that order; junction bases with no gene match: 7. This CDR3 has 15 amino acids. Germline V gene lookup returns CDR1 SQVTM and CDR2 ANQGSEA. This chain's CDR3 is CSVVPPSGGVETQYF. DNA of the CDR3: TGCAGCGTTGTCCCCCCTAGCGGGGGGGTAGAGACCCAGTACTTC.

Only a few counts were recorded for this clone. V and J are TRBV6-6 and TRBJ2-1; 9 positions match TRBD1. Trimming removed 7 bases from V and 9 bases from J; junction bases left unmatched: 4. The CDR3 extends over 12 amino acids. Looked up from germline, CDR1 is MNHNY and CDR2 is SVGAGI (reference sequence). Here the CDR3 DNA reads TGTGCCAGCACCGGACAGGGGAGTGAGCAGTTCTTC. This codes for CASTGQGSEQFF.

This sequence joins TRBV6-5 and TRBJ2-7; no definite D call. Deletions cut 2 bases from V and 0 bases from J, with 5 bases between. Looked up from germline, CDR1 is MNHEY and CDR2 is SVGAGI. This CDR3 comprises 13 residues. CDR3 protein: CASSYEASYEQYF. In DNA, the CDR3 is TGTGCCAGCAGTTACGAAGCCTCCTACGAGCAGTACTTC.

V is TRBV15 and J is TRBJ1-2; a possible D gene is TRBD1 (5 bases). The CDR3 is 14 residues long. Germline values: CDR1 LNHNV, CDR2 YYDKDF (reference sequence). With 5 bases removed from V and 3 bases from J, the gap between germline ends came to 13 bases. The CDR3 protein is CATSGGTADYGYTF. CDR3 nucleotide sequence: TGTGCCACCAGCGGGGGGACGGCCGACTATGGCTACACCTTC.

The chain carries TRBV29-1 and TRBJ1-1; unclear D gene. The CDR3 totals 11 residues. Germline CDR1 and CDR2: SQVTM and ANQGSEA. The V and J ends lost 2 bases and 5 bases respectively, with 6 bases between them. CDR3 nucleotide sequence: TGCAGCGTTGAACCGGGAACTGAAGCTTTCTTT. Amino acids: CSVEPGTEAFF.

This clone was found many times. This chain links TRBV19 with TRBJ2-7; D possibly uses TRBD1 or TRBD2 (5 bases each). This CDR3 has 15 residues. Trimming left V 3 bases short and J 5 bases short, with 17 bases between. The germline V gene encodes CDR1 LNHDA and CDR2 SQIVND (reference sequence). The CDR3 nucleotides are TGTGCCAGTAGTATCCGGGACGGAATTTCGGACGAGCAGTACTTC. The encoded protein is CASSIRDGISDEQYF.

This clone was seen more than once but under ten times. The chain uses TRBV2 and TRBJ2-5, with D uncertain. This CDR3 has 12 amino acids. Germline assignment: CDR1 SNHLY and CDR2 FYNNEI. V dropped 4 bases and J dropped 5 bases, with 8 bases sitting between them. The CDR3 here is CASSARVETQYF. The CDR3 coding sequence is TGTGCCAGCAGTGCAAGGGTGGAGACCCAGTACTTC.

V is TRBV9 and J is TRBJ1-6, with 9 bases aligning to TRBD1. The V segment lost 6 bases and the J segment 5 bases; nucleotides outside the gene matches: 6. This CDR3 contains 15 residues. In germline, CDR1 is SGDLS, CDR2 YYNGEE. The CDR3 sequence is CASTPRTGDNSPLHF. The DNA of the CDR3 is TGTGCCAGCACCCCGAGGACAGGGGATAATTCACCCCTCCACTTT.

The V and J genes are TRBV19 and TRBJ2-1; D may match TRBD1 or TRBD2 (6 bases each). The CDR3 runs 15 residues. Trimming shortened V by 6 bases and J by 7 bases, and 19 bases separated the two germline ends. Germline values: CDR1 LNHDA, CDR2 SQIVND (reference sequence). CDR3 sequence reads: CASRPLGGTGNEQFF. The CDR3 nucleotides read TGTGCCAGTAGACCGCTGGGGGGCACTGGGAATGAGCAGTTCTTC.

This clone was seen more than once but under ten times. The chain is built from TRBV7-2 and TRBJ2-5, with 7 nucleotides matching TRBD1. The CDR3 is 14 residues long. V lost 5 bases and J lost 5; bases outside the gene matches: 8. Germline CDR1 is SGHTA and CDR2 is FQGNSA. CDR3 loop: CASSPGQAAETQYF. In nucleotides, the CDR3 is TGTGCCAGCAGCCCCGGACAGGCAGCGGAGACCCAGTACTTC.

This chain links TRBV29-1 with TRBJ1-2; D gene uncertain. In germline, CDR1 is SQVTM, CDR2 ANQGSEA. V was clipped by 5 bases and J by 4 bases, with 17 bases between them. The CDR3 sequence is 14 residues long. CDR3 in DNA: TGCAGCGTTCCCCATTTCCAATGGACCTATGGCTACACCTTC. This codes for CSVPHFQWTYGYTF.

V usage is TRBV19 and J usage is TRBJ1-6, with TRBD1 identical over 10 bases. The trim removed 9 bases at V and 8 bases at J, leaving 4 bases unmatched. This CDR3 spans 13 amino acids. Germline V gives CDR1 LNHDA, CDR2 SQIVND (reference sequence). CDR3 nucleotides: TGTGCCAGCGGAGACAGGGGGCATTCACCCCTCCACTTT. This gives the protein CASGDRGHSPLHF. Filled out from reference TRBV19 and TRBJ1-6, the complete variable domain reads DGGITQSPKYLFRKEGQNVTLSCEQNLNHDAMYWYRQDPGQGLRLIYYSQIVNDFQKGDIAEGYSVSREKKESFPLTVTSAQKNPTAFYLCASGDRGHSPLHFGNGTRLTVT.

The chain carries TRBV10-2 and TRBJ2-1, with 11 bases matching TRBD2. Germline V gene lookup returns CDR1 WSHSY and CDR2 SAAADI. V shed 3 bases and J 4 bases; nucleotides not matched to a gene: 5. The CDR3 length is 16 residues. The CDR3 bases are TGCGCCAGCAGTGATGTGCCTAGCGGGGGGTACAATGAGCAGTTCTTC. Protein product: CASSDVPSGGYNEQFF.

This clone has more than one count but fewer than ten. The rearrangement links TRBV2 to TRBJ1-5; D unresolved. V was pared by 3 bases and J by 4 bases, with 7 bases between. The CDR3 runs 13 residues. Germline values: CDR1 SNHLY, CDR2 FYNNEI. The CDR3 DNA reads TGTGCCAGCAGTGAGCAGGTTAATCAGCCCCAGCATTTT. It translates to CASSEQVNQPQHF.

V usage is TRBV27 and J usage is TRBJ1-2; D uncertain. Germline values: CDR1 MNHEY, CDR2 SMNVEV (reference sequence). Trimming stripped 8 bases from V and 0 bases from J, with 10 bases between. CDR3 length: 13 residues. CDR3 nucleotide sequence: TGTGCCAGCGGGAACCCAGCTAACTATGGCTACACCTTC. Translating it yields CASGNPANYGYTF.

This clone was detected a few times. The chain has TRBV30 and TRBJ1-6; a possible D gene is TRBD1 (6 bases). This CDR3 contains 14 residues. V lost 2 bases and J 10 bases, leaving 15 bases between the germline ends. Germline V CDR1 and CDR2: GTSNPN, SVGIG (reference sequence). The CDR3 coding sequence is TGTGCCTGGAGTCCCGGGGCAGGGGAGTCACCCCTCCACTTT. As protein: CAWSPGAGESPLHF.

Comments on this clone: At one end the junction does not follow the germline gene, possibly because of a read error. The chain links TRBV6-7 to TRBJ1-1; 8 bases fit TRBD1. TRBV6-7 is sorted into the ORF group, with uncertain function. The CDR3 is 10 residues long. The CDR3 DNA sequence: TGTGCCAGCAGTGAGGACAGGGAAGGGTTT. This translates into CASSEDREGF.

This CDR3 reads CASGITSDLSSYNEQFF. As DNA, the CDR3 is TGTGCTAGTGGTATCACTAGCGACCTGAGCTCCTACAATGAGCAGTTCTTC. The chain carries TRBV12-5 and TRBJ2-1; 7 bases are shared with TRBD2. Per the germline V gene, CDR1 is LGHNT and CDR2 is FRNRAP. V gave up 5 bases and J gave up 0 bases; unmatched junction bases: 10. The CDR3 is made up of 17 amino acids.

Regarding this clone: The same CDR3 is also encoded by other DNA sequences in this sample. J is TRBJ1-1 and V is TRBV6-5; TRBD1 agrees at 10 bases. The CDR3 length is 13 residues. CDR1 is MNHEY and CDR2 is SVGAGI in the germline V gene. The V and J ends lost 6 bases and 5 bases, in that order; junction bases with no gene match: 3. The chain's CDR3 is CASSLGQGTEAFF. The CDR3 DNA follows: TGTGCCAGCAGCTTGGGACAGGGGACTGAAGCTTTCTTT.

This sequence joins TRBV29-1 and TRBJ2-5; D might be TRBD2 (7 bases). Germline loops: CDR1 SQVTM, CDR2 ANQGSEA. Trimming took 3 bases from V and 4 from J, leaving 15 bases between them. There are 14 residues in the CDR3. The CDR3 reads CSVEGGGRRETQYF. The DNA for the CDR3 is TGCAGCGTTGAGGGAGGGGGGAGAAGAGAGACCCAGTACTTC.

There are a few counts of this clone. The chain recombines TRBV2 with TRBJ2-4; the D gene is possibly TRBD1 (6 bases). V was shortened by 6 bases and J by 0 bases, with 12 bases between the two germline ends. The CDR3 is 15 amino acids. Germline lookup yields CDR1 SNHLY and CDR2 FYNNEI. DNA of the CDR3: TGTGCCAGCAGCGCTAACAGGGAAGCCAAAAACATTCAGTACTTC. Protein sequence: CASSANREAKNIQYF.